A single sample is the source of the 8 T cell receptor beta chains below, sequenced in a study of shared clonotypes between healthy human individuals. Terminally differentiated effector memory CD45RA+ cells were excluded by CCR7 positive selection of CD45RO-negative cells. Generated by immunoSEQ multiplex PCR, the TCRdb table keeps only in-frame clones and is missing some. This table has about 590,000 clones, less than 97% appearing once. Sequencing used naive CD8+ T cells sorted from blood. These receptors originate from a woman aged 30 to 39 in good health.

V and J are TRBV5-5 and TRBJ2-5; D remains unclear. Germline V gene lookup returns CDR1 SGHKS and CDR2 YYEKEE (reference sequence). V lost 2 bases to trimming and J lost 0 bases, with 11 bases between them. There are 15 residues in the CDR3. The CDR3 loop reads CASSLGASYQETQYF. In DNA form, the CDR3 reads TGTGCCAGCAGCTTAGGCGCCTCGTACCAAGAGACCCAGTACTTC.

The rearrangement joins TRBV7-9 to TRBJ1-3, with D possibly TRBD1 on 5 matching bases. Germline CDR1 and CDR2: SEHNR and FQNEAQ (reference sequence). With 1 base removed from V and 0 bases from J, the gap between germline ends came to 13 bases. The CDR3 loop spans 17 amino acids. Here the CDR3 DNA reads TGTGCCAGCAGCTTAGGACCGGGGCAGCTCTCTGGAAACACCATATATTTT. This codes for CASSLGPGQLSGNTIYF.

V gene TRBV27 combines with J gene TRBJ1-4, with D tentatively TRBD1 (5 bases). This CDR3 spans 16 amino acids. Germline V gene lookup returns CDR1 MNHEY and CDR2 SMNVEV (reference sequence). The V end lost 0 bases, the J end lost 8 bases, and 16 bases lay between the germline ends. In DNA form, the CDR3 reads TGTGCCAGCAGTTTATCGAGAGGGGTCTTCGGGGAAAAACTGTTTTTT. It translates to CASSLSRGVFGEKLFF.

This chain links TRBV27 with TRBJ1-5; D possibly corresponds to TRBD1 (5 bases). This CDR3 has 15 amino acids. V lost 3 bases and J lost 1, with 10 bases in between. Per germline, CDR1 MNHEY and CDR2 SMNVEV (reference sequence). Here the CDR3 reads CASSFGAGSNQPQHF. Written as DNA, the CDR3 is TGTGCCAGCAGTTTTGGGGCAGGGAGCAATCAGCCCCAGCATTTT.

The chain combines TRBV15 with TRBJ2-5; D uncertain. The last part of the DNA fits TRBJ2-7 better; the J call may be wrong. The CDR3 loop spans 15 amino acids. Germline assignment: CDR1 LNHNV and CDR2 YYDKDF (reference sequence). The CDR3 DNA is TGTGCCACCAGCAGATCCTCAGACCTGGGCTACGAGCAGTACTTC. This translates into CATSRSSDLGYEQYF.

The CDR3 region is CASANIPTDTQYF. In DNA, the CDR3 is TGTGCCAGCGCCAACATCCCCACAGATACGCAGTATTTT. The chain couples TRBV27 to TRBJ2-3; D is unresolved. V lost 8 bases and J 2 bases, leaving 11 bases between the germline ends. This CDR3 has 13 residues. The germline V gene has CDR1 MNHEY and CDR2 SMNVEV (reference sequence).

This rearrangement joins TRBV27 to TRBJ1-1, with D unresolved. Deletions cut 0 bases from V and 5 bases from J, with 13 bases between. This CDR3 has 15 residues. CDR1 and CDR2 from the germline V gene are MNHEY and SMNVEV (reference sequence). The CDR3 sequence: CASSLSKTVRTEAFF. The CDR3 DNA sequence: TGTGCCAGCAGTTTATCGAAAACAGTAAGGACTGAAGCTTTCTTT.

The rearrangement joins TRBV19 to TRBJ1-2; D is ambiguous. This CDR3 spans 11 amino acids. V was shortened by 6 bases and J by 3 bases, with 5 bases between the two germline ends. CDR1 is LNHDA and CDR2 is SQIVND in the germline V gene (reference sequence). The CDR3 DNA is TGTGCCAGTAGACACCACTATGGCTACACCTTC. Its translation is CASRHHYGYTF.